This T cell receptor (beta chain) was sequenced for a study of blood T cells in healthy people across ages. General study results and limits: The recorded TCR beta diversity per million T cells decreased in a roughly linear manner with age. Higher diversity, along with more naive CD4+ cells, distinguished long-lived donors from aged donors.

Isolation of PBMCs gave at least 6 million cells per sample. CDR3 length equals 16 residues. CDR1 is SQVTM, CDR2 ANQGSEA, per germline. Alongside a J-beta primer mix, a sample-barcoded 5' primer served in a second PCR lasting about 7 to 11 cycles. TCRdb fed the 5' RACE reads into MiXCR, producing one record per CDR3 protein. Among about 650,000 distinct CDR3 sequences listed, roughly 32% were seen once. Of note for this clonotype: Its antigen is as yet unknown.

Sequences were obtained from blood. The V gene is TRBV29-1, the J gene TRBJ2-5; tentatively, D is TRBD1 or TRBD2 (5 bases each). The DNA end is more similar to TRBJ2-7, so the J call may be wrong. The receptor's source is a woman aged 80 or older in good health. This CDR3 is CSVGLRGKGLVDEQYF. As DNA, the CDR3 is TGCAGCGTTGGTCTCCGGGGTAAGGGGTTGGTTGACGAGCAGTACTTC.